This T cell receptor beta chain was obtained from a study of blood T cell repertoires in COVID-19. Study-level information: Spain, Italy and the United States supplied samples that represented acute and convalescent COVID-19.

Per the original data handling: The assay estimated nucleated cells by amplifying reference gene primers. Data came from immunoSEQ multiplex PCR; TCRdb stores just in-frame clones and leaves some out. The V and J calls and clone size are taken from that table; D and trimming were inferred from the DNA. The repertoire includes some 68,000 clones, roughly 87% of them detected once, and approximately 7.4% sits in the top ten. Per the germline V gene, CDR1 is SGHNT and CDR2 is YYREEE (reference sequence). The J segment lost 2 bases and the V segment lost 1 base, leaving 2 bases of the junction unmatched. This CDR3 is 15 amino acids long. This clone appeared a few times.

The J gene is TRBJ2-2, the V gene TRBV5-4; TRBD2 matches at 7 bases. The sequenced sample was peripheral blood. This TCR derives from a man between 45 and 60 years old with active COVID-19. The CDR3 spells CASSLLAGNTGELFF. CDR3 coding DNA: TGTGCCAGCAGCTTGTTAGCGGGCAACACCGGGGAGCTGTTTTTT. Full variable domain (rest looked up from reference TRBV5-4 and TRBJ2-2): ETGVTQSPTHLIKTRGQQVTLRCSSQSGHNTVSWYQQALGQGPQFIFQYYREEENGRGNFPPRFSGLQFPNYSSELNVNALELDDSALYLCASSLLAGNTGELFFGEGSRLTVL.